These T cell receptor beta chains were read from a single sample in a study of beta chain features in type 1 diabetes. Profiling relied on immunoSEQ multiplex PCR, and the TCRdb table lists in-frame clones only, not all of them. The data contain about 160,000 clones, approximately 9% of them singletons. Source material: central memory CD4+ T cells from blood. All receptors derive from a woman under 30 in good health. The CDR3 runs from the conserved cysteine through the conserved F or W.

J | V | CDR3
TRBJ1-1 | TRBV5-1 | CASSLGVVAGGTEAFF
TRBJ1-1 | TRBV6-6 | CASSSPRDSEAFF
TRBJ2-1 | TRBV7-8 | CASSFRGGTSGRANEQFF
TRBJ2-5 | TRBV2 | CASSGETSGQETQYF
TRBJ1-2 | TRBV19 | CASKSRTVNYGYTF
TRBJ1-2 | TRBV23-1 | CASSQIIWDVSKQGGYGYTF
TRBJ2-1 | TRBV7-9 | CASSSSGGAWNEQFF
TRBJ1-5 | TRBV15 | CATSVDRGSQPQHF
TRBJ1-1 | TRBV10-2 | CASSGGRWNTEAFF
TRBJ1-2 | TRBV5-4 | CASSLGTGKGDYTF
TRBJ2-7 | TRBV30 | CAWRTGLAGREQYF
TRBJ2-5 | TRBV7-2 | CASSTGQGKTQYF
TRBJ2-1 | TRBV29-1 | CSAGTAYNEQFF
TRBJ2-7 | TRBV30 | CAWTPRGAGGGEQYF
TRBJ1-2 | TRBV10-3 | CAAQRATGLYGYTF
TRBJ1-2 | TRBV5-1 | CASSLLQGTQNYGYTF
TRBJ1-5 | TRBV2 | CASTSGTGSNQPQHF
TRBJ2-3 | TRBV9 | CASSVGGSFPNTQYF